A single sample gave rise to the 19 T cell receptor beta chains below, sequenced in a study of shared clonotypes between healthy human individuals. Assay used: immunoSEQ multiplex PCR; TCRdb lists only in-frame clones, some missing. The table records 2 million to 2.5 million clones, approximately 90% of them present only once. Material for sequencing was naive CD4+ T cells from PBMCs. Subset described: CD45RA+ positively selected. These receptor sequences come from a man aged 18 to 30 in good health. Some clones in this sample may be carry-over from other donors' samples.

This clone showed up just a few times. J is TRBJ1-1 and V is TRBV28; TRBD1 aligns across 7 bases. With V trimmed by 5 bases and J by 0 bases, 15 bases remained unmatched. The CDR3 has 18 amino acids. CDR1 and CDR2 from the germline V gene are MDHEN and SYDVKM. CDR3 nucleotides: TGTGCCAGCAGTCCGTCTACAGGGGTTCCGTGGATGAACACTGAAGCTTTCTTT. Translating gives CASSPSTGVPWMNTEAFF.

Notes on this clone: This CDR3 is also generated by other DNA sequences in the sample. The chain joins TRBV18 to TRBJ1-2; D call uncertain. V was clipped by 2 bases and J by 0 bases, with 4 bases between them. This CDR3 contains 13 residues. The germline gives CDR1 KGHSH, CDR2 LQKENI. In DNA form, the CDR3 reads TGTGCCAGCTCACCAGGGGCTAACTATGGCTACACCTTC. Its protein product is CASSPGANYGYTF.

This chain joins TRBV6-1 and TRBJ1-2; TRBD1 agrees at 7 bases. CDR1 is MNHNS, CDR2 SASEGT, per germline. The CDR3 runs 13 residues. The ends lost 5 bases at V and 2 bases at J; junction bases unmatched: 2. The CDR3 DNA reads TGTGCCAGCAGTCCGGGACAGAACTATGGCTACACCTTC. Translation gives CASSPGQNYGYTF.

The chain carries TRBV5-6 and TRBJ1-2; D call uncertain. The CDR3 is made up of 14 amino acids. Trimming removed 6 bases at V and 4 bases at J, with 16 bases between. Germline V gene data show CDR1 as SGHDT and CDR2 as YYEEEE. The CDR3 DNA reads as TGTGCCAGCACCCGTGGGCAGCCCGGCTATGGCTACACCTTC. It codes for CASTRGQPGYGYTF. Full variable domain (missing parts from reference TRBV5-6 and TRBJ1-2): DAGVTQSPTHLIKTRGQQVTLRCSPKSGHDTVSWYQQALGQGPQFIFQYYEEEERQRGNFPDRFSGHQFPNYSSELNVNALLLGDSALYLCASTRGQPGYGYTFGSGTRLTVV.

Points on this clone: At the DNA level, this CDR3 is encoded by other sequences in the same sample as well. The genes are TRBV29-1 and TRBJ2-5; D is ambiguous. Germline V gene lookup returns CDR1 SQVTM and CDR2 ANQGSEA. Trimming pared 4 bases from V and 2 bases from J, leaving 8 bases between. The CDR3 length is 12 residues. This chain's CDR3 is CSVGTGQETQYF. In nucleotides, the CDR3 is TGCAGCGTTGGGACCGGGCAAGAGACCCAGTACTTC.

The rearrangement links TRBV15 to TRBJ1-4, with D uncertain. V was cut by 5 bases and J by 8 bases, with 21 bases left in between. CDR3 length equals 16 residues. From germline, CDR1 is LNHNV and CDR2 YYDKDF (reference sequence). CDR3 region: CATSPHPRESGEKLFF. The CDR3, as DNA: TGTGCCACCAGCCCACATCCCCGGGAAAGTGGGGAAAAACTGTTTTTT.

This rearrangement joins TRBV18 to TRBJ2-1; 7 bases are shared with TRBD1. The CDR3 covers 15 residues. Germline trimming cut 6 bases from V and 3 bases from J; bases unmatched to any gene: 8. The germline gives CDR1 KGHSH, CDR2 LQKENI. CDR3 bases: TGTGCCAGCTCGGCGTACAGGGGTAACTACAATGAGCAGTTCTTC. Encoded protein: CASSAYRGNYNEQFF.

This clone was picked up one time. This chain connects TRBV2 to TRBJ2-7; 9 positions agree with TRBD1. The CDR3 covers 17 residues. V lost 2 bases, J lost 0 bases, and 8 bases stayed unmatched. CDR1 and CDR2 from the germline V gene are SNHLY and FYNNEI. This chain's CDR3 is CASSESPGQGHSYEQYF. The CDR3 DNA reads as TGTGCCAGCAGTGAATCCCCGGGACAGGGTCACTCCTACGAGCAGTACTTC.

Only a few counts were recorded for this clone. The chain combines TRBV14 with TRBJ1-1; D unresolved. The CDR3 is made up of 13 amino acids. The V end was cut by 0 bases, the J end by 7 bases, with 9 bases between. The germline CDR1 and CDR2 sequences are SGHDN and FVKESK. The CDR3 sequence is CASSQEGFLEAFF. DNA for the CDR3: TGTGCCAGCAGCCAAGAGGGATTCCTTGAAGCTTTCTTT.

The rearrangement joins TRBV5-1 to TRBJ2-1, with 13 nucleotides matching TRBD2. CDR3 length: 18 residues. Unmatched junction bases numbered 8, after V lost 1 base and J lost 4 bases. The V gene's germline CDR1 is SGHRS and CDR2 YFSETQ. The CDR3 region has the DNA TGCGCCAGCAGCTTGTCAACTAGCGGGAGGGCGTCGTACAATGAGCAGTTCTTC. Its translation is CASSLSTSGRASYNEQFF.

This chain links TRBV7-2 with TRBJ2-1, with D possibly TRBD1 on 6 matching bases. V was trimmed by 8 bases and J by 12 bases, leaving 17 bases between them. This CDR3 spans 12 amino acids. From germline, CDR1 is SGHTA and CDR2 FQGNSA. Written as DNA, the CDR3 is TGTGCCAGCGATTACAGGGAACTAGGGCAGTTCTTC. This gives the protein CASDYRELGQFF.

V and J are TRBV13 and TRBJ2-3; either TRBD1 or TRBD2 may fit D (5 bases each). V lost 11 bases and J 2 bases, leaving 20 bases between the germline ends. Per the germline V gene, CDR1 is PRHDT and CDR2 is FYEKMQ (reference sequence). The CDR3 length is 15 residues. CDR3: CASTRDADPTDTQYF. The CDR3 bases are TGTGCCTCCACCCGGGACGCCGATCCCACAGATACGCAGTATTTT.

A remark on this clone: This could be a read error, since a much larger clone is one nucleotide away. This chain connects TRBV5-1 to TRBJ1-1, with TRBD1 matching 7 bases. V was clipped by 4 bases and J by 1 base; unmatched bases: 4. The CDR3 consists of 14 residues. Germline loops: CDR1 SGHRS, CDR2 YFSETQ. This chain's CDR3 is CASSVGTANTEAFF. CDR3 nucleotide sequence: TGCGCCAGCAGCGTGGGGACAGCGAACACTGAAGCTTTCTTT. The whole variable domain, remainder taken from reference TRBV5-1 and TRBJ1-1, is KAGVTQTPRYLIKTRGQQVTLSCSPISGHRSVSWYQQTPGQGLQFLFEYFSETQRNKGNFPGRFSGRQFSNSRSEMNVSTLELGDSALYLCASSVGTANTEAFFGQGTRLTVV.

The chain has TRBV10-3 and TRBJ1-2, with 7 bases that match TRBD1. In germline, CDR1 is ENHRY, CDR2 SYGVKD. V gave up 1 base and J gave up 7 bases; unmatched junction bases: 9. This CDR3 is built from 15 residues. The CDR3 DNA sequence: TGTGCCATCAGTGAGTACCAGGGGGTGTATTCTGGCTACACCTTC. Translated: CAISEYQGVYSGYTF.

CDR3 sequence reads: CASSQGNIGVGGYTF. CDR3 nucleotides: TGCGCCAGCAGCCAAGGGAACATCGGTGTGGGTGGCTACACCTTC. The J gene is TRBJ1-2, the V gene TRBV4-1, with D unclear. V was clipped by 1 base and J by 7 bases, with 16 bases between them. The CDR3 sequence is 15 residues long. The germline V gene encodes CDR1 MGHRA and CDR2 YSYEKL.

V gene TRBV29-1 combines with J gene TRBJ1-1; D is ambiguous. Between the trimmed V and J ends, which lost 7 bases and 8 bases, there was a span of 20 bases. From germline, CDR1 is SQVTM and CDR2 ANQGSEA. This CDR3 has 13 residues. The CDR3 sequence is CSAQSLFIGEAFF. The CDR3 bases are TGCAGCGCCCAATCCCTTTTTATCGGGGAAGCTTTCTTT.

V and J are TRBV5-1 and TRBJ2-5, with 7 bases that match TRBD1. There are 16 residues in the CDR3. CDR1 and CDR2 from the germline V gene are SGHRS and YFSETQ. J was trimmed by 1 base and V by 5 bases; bases with no gene match: 11. CDR3 sequence reads: CASRLSGSGGQETQYF. The CDR3 nucleotides are TGCGCCAGCAGACTCTCCGGGTCAGGGGGCCAAGAGACCCAGTACTTC.

The chain employs TRBV27 and TRBJ1-1; D ambiguous. In germline, CDR1 is MNHEY, CDR2 SMNVEV (reference sequence). V shed 4 bases and J shed 1 base, with 10 bases lying between them. CDR3 size: 14 residues. The DNA for the CDR3 is TGTGCCAGCAGTTCCGCCCGGCCGAACACTGAAGCTTTCTTT. Protein sequence: CASSSARPNTEAFF.

This clone is a singleton in its sample. The gene calls are TRBV10-3 and TRBJ1-5; possibly TRBD1 for D (5 bases). V gave up 2 bases and J gave up 3 bases, with 14 bases separating them. The CDR3 has 16 residues. Germline V gives CDR1 ENHRY, CDR2 SYGVKD. The CDR3 nucleotides are TGTGCCATCAGTGAGCTCTGGGACGGACCCAATCAGCCCCAGCATTTT. Protein product: CAISELWDGPNQPQHF.